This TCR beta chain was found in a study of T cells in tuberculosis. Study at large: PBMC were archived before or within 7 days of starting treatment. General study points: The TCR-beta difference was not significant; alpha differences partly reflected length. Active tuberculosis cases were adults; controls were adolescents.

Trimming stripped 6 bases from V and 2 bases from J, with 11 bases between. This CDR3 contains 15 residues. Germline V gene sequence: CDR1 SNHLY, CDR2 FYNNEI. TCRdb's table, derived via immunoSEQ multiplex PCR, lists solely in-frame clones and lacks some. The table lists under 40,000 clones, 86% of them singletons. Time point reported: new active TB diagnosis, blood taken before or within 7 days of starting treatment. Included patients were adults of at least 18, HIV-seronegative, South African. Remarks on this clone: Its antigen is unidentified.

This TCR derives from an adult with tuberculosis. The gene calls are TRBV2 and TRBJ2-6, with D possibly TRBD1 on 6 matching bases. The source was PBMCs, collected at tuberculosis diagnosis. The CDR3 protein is CASSDNRAGANVLTF. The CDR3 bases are TGTGCCAGCAGCGATAACAGGGCTGGGGCCAACGTCCTGACTTTC.